This T cell receptor (beta chain) was documented in a study of regulatory T cells in long-lasting Graves disease. Relying on iRepertoire HTBI primers and Arm-PCR of CDR3 regions, the team built TCR beta libraries. TCRdb processed the multiplex PCR reads anew with MiXCR; each CDR3 protein has one entry. This table has around 400,000 distinct CDR3 sequences, 10% to 15% appearing once. A note on this clonotype: A read error may account for a junction end that differs from germline.

The time point denotes: newly diagnosed GD, antithyroid drugs for less than 3 months. The TCR library used RNA extracted from PBMCs. The sample also formed part of further work on T cells in Graves' hyperthyroidism and ophthalmopathy. That publication notes: The blood repertoire included most of the expanded thyroid clonotypes above 0.001.

The TCR originated in a woman younger than 30 with Graves disease. This sample comprised peripheral blood mononuclear cells (PBMCs), obtained at new diagnosis, from a patient treated with antithyroid drugs.

The CDR3 DNA reads TGCAGTGCTAGTACCCGCGGGAGGGCCGCAGATGCGCAGTATTTT. Translating gives CSASTRGRAADAQYF. This chain joins TRBV20-1 and TRBJ2-3, with 9 bases identical to TRBD2. Germline V gives CDR1 DFQATT, CDR2 SNEGSKA (reference sequence). CDR3 length equals 15 residues.